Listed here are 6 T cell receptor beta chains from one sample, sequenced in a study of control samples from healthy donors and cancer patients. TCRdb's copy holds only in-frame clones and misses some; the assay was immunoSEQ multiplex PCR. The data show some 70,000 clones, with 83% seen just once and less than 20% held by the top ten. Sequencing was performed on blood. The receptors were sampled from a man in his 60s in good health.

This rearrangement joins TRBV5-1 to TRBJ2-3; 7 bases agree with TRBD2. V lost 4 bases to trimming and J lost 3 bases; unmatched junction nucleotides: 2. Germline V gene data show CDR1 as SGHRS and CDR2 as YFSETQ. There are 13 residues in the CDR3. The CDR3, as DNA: TGCGCCAGCAGCGTGCGGGAGACAGATACGCAGTATTTT. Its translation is CASSVRETDTQYF.

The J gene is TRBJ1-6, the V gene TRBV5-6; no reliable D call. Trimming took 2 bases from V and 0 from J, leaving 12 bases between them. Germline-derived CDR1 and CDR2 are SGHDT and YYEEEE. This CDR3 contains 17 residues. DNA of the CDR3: TGTGCCAGCAGCTTAATGTCTTCAAGCTCCTATAATTCACCCCTCCACTTT. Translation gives CASSLMSSSSYNSPLHF.

DNA of the CDR3: TGTGCCAGCAGCTTAGAGTGGAGGGAGGATGGCACCGGGGAGCTGTTTTTT. Translating gives CASSLEWREDGTGELFF. V and J are TRBV7-2 and TRBJ2-2, with a tentative D call TRBD2 (6 bases). Germline-derived CDR1 and CDR2 are SGHTA and FQGNSA. There are 17 residues in the CDR3. Between the trimmed V and J ends, which lost 1 base and 4 bases, there was a span of 16 bases.

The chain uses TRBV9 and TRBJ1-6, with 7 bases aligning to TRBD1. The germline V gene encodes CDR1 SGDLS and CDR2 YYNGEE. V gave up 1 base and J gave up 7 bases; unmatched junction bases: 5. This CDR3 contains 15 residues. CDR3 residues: CASSVSPGGNSPLHF. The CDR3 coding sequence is TGTGCCAGCAGCGTATCCCCAGGGGGAAATTCACCCCTCCACTTT.

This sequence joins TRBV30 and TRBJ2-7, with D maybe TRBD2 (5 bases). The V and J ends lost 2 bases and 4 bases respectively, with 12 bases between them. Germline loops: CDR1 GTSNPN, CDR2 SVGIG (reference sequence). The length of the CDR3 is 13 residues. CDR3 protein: CAWSLPGKYEQYF. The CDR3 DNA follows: TGTGCCTGGAGTTTGCCGGGGAAGTACGAGCAGTACTTC.

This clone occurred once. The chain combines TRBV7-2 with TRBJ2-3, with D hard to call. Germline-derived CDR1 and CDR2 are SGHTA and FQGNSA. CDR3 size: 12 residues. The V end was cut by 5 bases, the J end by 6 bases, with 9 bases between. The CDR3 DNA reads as TGTGCCAGCAGCCGATACTCCGATACGCAGTATTTT. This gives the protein CASSRYSDTQYF.